Listed here are 17 T cell receptor beta chains from one sample, sequenced in a study of blood T cell repertoires in COVID-19. The method was immunoSEQ multiplex PCR; TCRdb's version includes in-frame clones alone and lacks a portion of them. The table shows 150,000 to 200,000 clones, with about four fifths occurring only once. Specimen: peripheral blood. The receptors shown here come from a woman aged 80 or over with COVID-19, enrolled during active disease.

This chain joins TRBV7-2 and TRBJ2-5; D is possibly TRBD2 (6 bases). Deletions cut 0 bases from V and 4 bases from J, with 15 bases between. CDR3 length equals 16 residues. In germline, CDR1 is SGHTA, CDR2 FQGNSA. The CDR3 DNA sequence: TGTGCCAGCAGCTTAGCGATGGCCGGGGGAGGAGAGACCCAGTACTTC. Amino acid sequence: CASSLAMAGGGETQYF.

The chain has TRBV10-3 and TRBJ1-2, with D perhaps TRBD1 (5 bases). V was cut by 0 bases and J by 4 bases, with 9 bases left in between. The CDR3 loop spans 14 amino acids. Germline V gives CDR1 ENHRY, CDR2 SYGVKD. The CDR3 region is CAISESQGIYGYTF. CDR3 nucleotides: TGTGCCATCAGTGAGTCGCAGGGTATCTATGGCTACACCTTC.

The V gene is TRBV9, the J gene TRBJ1-6; 12 bases match TRBD1. The J segment lost 9 bases and the V segment lost 3 bases, leaving 1 base of the junction unmatched. Germline CDR1 SGDLS, CDR2 YYNGEE. This CDR3 contains 14 residues. The CDR3 is CASSEGQGASPLHF. The CDR3 nucleotides read TGTGCCAGCAGCGAGGGACAGGGGGCTTCACCCCTCCACTTT. Complete variable domain (other parts from reference TRBV9 and TRBJ1-6): DSGVTQTPKHLITATGQRVTLRCSPRSGDLSVYWYQQSLDQGLQFLIQYYNGEERAKGNILERFSAQQFPDLHSELNLSSLELGDSALYFCASSEGQGASPLHFGNGTRLTVT.

The rearrangement joins TRBV2 to TRBJ1-5, with TRBD1 identical over 10 bases. The germline V gene has CDR1 SNHLY and CDR2 FYNNEI. The J segment lost 6 bases and the V segment lost 6 bases, leaving 5 bases of the junction unmatched. This CDR3 has 14 amino acids. CDR3 loop: CASSLTGGGQPQHF. The CDR3 DNA is TGTGCCAGCAGCTTGACAGGGGGCGGTCAGCCCCAGCATTTT. Based on the CDR3 plus reference TRBV2 and TRBJ1-5, the full variable domain is EPEVTQTPSHQVTQMGQEVILRCVPISNHLYFYWYRQILGQKVEFLVSFYNNEISEKSEIFDDQFSVERPDGSNFTLKIRSTKLEDSAMYFCASSLTGGGQPQHFGDGTRLSIL.

This clone was observed a few times. This sequence joins TRBV6-5 and TRBJ1-1; perhaps TRBD1 as D (6 bases). The V gene's germline CDR1 is MNHEY and CDR2 SVGAGI. V was clipped by 2 bases and J by 4 bases, with 14 bases between them. The CDR3 contains 15 residues. CDR3 in DNA: TGTGCCAGCAGTTACGCAACCGGACAGATCACTGAAGCTTTCTTT. Its translation is CASSYATGQITEAFF.

The chain has TRBV3-1 (or the pseudogene TRBV3-2) and TRBJ2-2; TRBD1 matches at 10 bases. V lost 4 bases to trimming and J lost 4 bases; unmatched junction nucleotides: 0. CDR1 LGHDT and CDR2 YNNKEL come from the germline V gene (reference sequence). CDR3 length: 14 amino acids. The CDR3 loop is CASSRTGGTGELFF. Here the CDR3 DNA reads TGTGCCAGCAGCCGGACAGGGGGCACCGGGGAGCTGTTTTTT.

The chain joins TRBV4-2 to TRBJ2-7; TRBD2 matches at 13 bases. The CDR3 is made up of 19 amino acids. V lost 1 base, J lost 2 bases, and 11 bases stayed unmatched. Germline CDR1 LGHNA, CDR2 YNFKEQ. This CDR3 is CASSQGWAGLAGEAYEQYF. For the CDR3, the DNA is TGTGCCAGCAGCCAAGGTTGGGCCGGACTAGCGGGGGAAGCCTACGAGCAGTACTTC.

V gene TRBV2 combines with J gene TRBJ2-2, with D possibly TRBD2 on 5 matching bases. CDR1 and CDR2 from the germline V gene are SNHLY and FYNNEI. The CDR3 runs to 15 residues. V lost 4 bases and J lost 1, with 10 bases in between. The chain's CDR3 is CASSVLVGNTGELFF. CDR3 nucleotide sequence: TGTGCCAGCAGTGTACTAGTGGGGAACACCGGGGAGCTGTTTTTT. Complete variable domain (other parts from reference TRBV2 and TRBJ2-2): EPEVTQTPSHQVTQMGQEVILRCVPISNHLYFYWYRQILGQKVEFLVSFYNNEISEKSEIFDDQFSVERPDGSNFTLKIRSTKLEDSAMYFCASSVLVGNTGELFFGEGSRLTVL.

This rearrangement joins TRBV28 to TRBJ1-5; no firm D call. The CDR3 has 15 residues. Trimming cost V 2 bases and J 7 bases, with 15 bases left between them. CDR1 is MDHEN and CDR2 is SYDVKM in the germline V gene. CDR3 amino acids: CASSLGAGFRQPQHF. In DNA form, the CDR3 reads TGTGCCAGCAGTTTAGGTGCCGGATTCAGGCAGCCCCAGCATTTT.

The CDR3 DNA is TGTGCCAGCAGCACCAGACTAGCGGGGGGGAATGAGCAGTTCTTC. Translating it yields CASSTRLAGGNEQFF. The chain links TRBV7-2 to TRBJ2-1, with 14 bases matching TRBD2. CDR1 and CDR2 from the germline V gene are SGHTA and FQGNSA. Trimming removed 5 bases from V and 7 bases from J; junction bases left unmatched: 4. CDR3 size: 15 residues. Using reference TRBV7-2 and TRBJ2-1 for the parts outside the CDR3, the full variable domain is GAGVSQSPSNKVTEKGKDVELRCDPISGHTALYWYRQSLGQGLEFLIYFQGNSAPDKSGLPSDRFSAERTGGSVSTLTIQRTQQEDSAVYLCASSTRLAGGNEQFFGPGTRLTVL.

The rearrangement joins TRBV4-1 to TRBJ1-1; 9 positions agree with TRBD1. Trimming cost V 2 bases and J 4 bases; bases outside gene matches: 8. CDR3 length: 16 amino acids. CDR1 and CDR2 from the germline V gene are MGHRA and YSYEKL. CDR3 DNA: TGCGCCAGCAGCCAACAGCCGACAGGGGGGATCACTGAAGCTTTCTTT. This gives the protein CASSQQPTGGITEAFF.

This chain joins TRBV4-3 and TRBJ2-7, with D possibly matching TRBD1 (5 bases). CDR1 is LGHNA, CDR2 YSLEER, per germline. V was cut by 1 base and J by 3 bases, with 10 bases left in between. This CDR3 comprises 14 residues. The CDR3 spells CASSQGPGNYEQYF. CDR3 bases: TGCGCCAGCAGCCAAGGCCCAGGGAACTACGAGCAGTACTTC.

In nucleotides, the CDR3 is TGTGCCAGCAGTTTCTCTAACACTGAAGCTTTCTTT. This gives the protein CASSFSNTEAFF. The chain has TRBV12-3 or TRBV12-4 and TRBJ1-1; D not resolved. This CDR3 is built from 12 residues. V was cut by 3 bases and J by 2 bases, with 4 bases left in between.

This chain connects TRBV7-2 to TRBJ2-5; 7 bases fit TRBD2. Per the germline V gene, CDR1 is SGHTA and CDR2 is FQGNSA. The CDR3 spans 14 residues. Trimming took 5 bases from V and 5 from J; bases not matched to a gene: 8. The CDR3 region is CASSPAGLEETQYF. CDR3 coding DNA: TGTGCCAGCAGCCCAGCGGGGTTGGAGGAGACCCAGTACTTC.

The CDR3 protein is CASSLGGGANNEQFF. The CDR3 coding sequence is TGCGCCAGCAGCTTGGGGGGCGGGGCAAACAATGAGCAGTTCTTC. The V and J genes are TRBV5-1 and TRBJ2-1; D is possibly TRBD2 (6 bases). The CDR3 is 15 residues long. Trimming removed 0 bases at V and 5 bases at J, with 12 bases between. Germline CDR1 and CDR2: SGHRS and YFSETQ.

The chain is built from TRBV7-2 and TRBJ2-3, with TRBD2 matching over 12 bases. The CDR3 has 14 residues. J was trimmed by 5 bases and V by 7 bases; bases with no gene match: 4. Germline loops: CDR1 SGHTA, CDR2 FQGNSA. The CDR3 bases are TGTGCCAGCAACCTAGCGGGAGGGGAAGATACGCAGTATTTT. Residues: CASNLAGGEDTQYF.

This clone came up once. The chain links TRBV6-1 to TRBJ1-6; D is ambiguous. V was pared by 0 bases and J by 0 bases, with 9 bases between. Germline CDR1 is MNHNS and CDR2 is SASEGT. The CDR3 sequence is 17 residues long. CDR3 nucleotides: TGTGCCAGCAGTGAAGCTCGCCGGAGCTCCTATAATTCACCCCTCCACTTT. This sequence encodes CASSEARRSSYNSPLHF.